Listed here are 13 T cell receptor beta chains from one sample, sequenced in a study of T-cell reconstitution after alpha-beta-depleted transplantation in children (dated by TCRdb to 2015 to 2016). The library was produced with PCR. The instrument was an Illumina HiSeq 2500. TCR libraries were prepared with molecular barcoding, using unique molecular identifiers to normalize TCRbeta repertoire quantification. TCRdb reprocessed the public reads (quality trimming at Q25 with fastp, clone calling with MiXCR) and kept in-frame beta chains. A single entry per CDR3 protein holds the most common genes and DNA from its merged rows. The sample table holds some 130,000 distinct CDR3 sequences, of which around 9.8% were seen once. The ten top clones hold about 24% of the sample. The treatment or condition label for this specimen denotes: allogeneic hematopoietic cell transplantation with graft depleted of TCRalphabeta T cells and CD19 B cells.

The source was PBMCs, mostly from graft donor cells, collected 180 days after TCRalphabeta/CD19-depleted stem cell transplant. These receptor sequences come from a girl less than two years old who had a stem cell transplant for combined immunodeficiency, so the T cells may come from the graft donor.

This clonotype was observed a handful of times. The chain recombines TRBV4-3 with TRBJ2-5; TRBD2 aligns across 7 bases. Looked up from germline, CDR1 is LGHNA and CDR2 is YSLEER. The CDR3 runs to 17 residues. V lost 1 base to trimming and J lost 2 bases; unmatched junction nucleotides: 10. CDR3 amino acids: CASSQVTSVQGQETQYF. In DNA form, the CDR3 reads TGCGCCAGCAGCCAAGTTACTAGCGTGCAGGGACAAGAGACCCAGTACTTC.

The table lists this clonotype with a few counts. The gene calls are TRBV6-2 or TRBV6-3 and TRBJ2-2, with D possibly called TRBD1 or TRBD2 (6 bases each). Trimming pared 3 bases from V and 6 bases from J, leaving 14 bases between. From germline, CDR1 is MNHEY and CDR2 SVGEGT. The CDR3 runs 15 residues. This CDR3 is CASSYFGGAPGELFF. The CDR3 nucleotides are TGTGCCAGCAGTTATTTCGGGGGCGCCCCCGGGGAGCTGTTTTTT.

This rearrangement joins TRBV6-1 to TRBJ2-7; either TRBD1 or TRBD2 may supply D (6 bases each). CDR1 and CDR2 from the germline V gene are MNHNS and SASEGT. V lost 6 bases and J 5 bases, leaving 14 bases between the germline ends. The CDR3 has 13 residues. The CDR3 loop reads CASSAGPGDEQYF. CDR3 DNA sequence: TGTGCCAGCAGCGCGGGACCAGGGGACGAGCAGTACTTC.

J is TRBJ2-7 and V is TRBV4-2; a weak D match, TRBD2 (5 bases). V gave up 4 bases and J gave up 6 bases, with 10 bases separating them. From germline, CDR1 is LGHNA and CDR2 YNFKEQ. CDR3 size: 12 residues. CDR3 coding DNA: TGTGCCAGCAGCCGGCGGGTTGGCGAGCAGTACTTC. The encoded protein is CASSRRVGEQYF.

A few counts support this clonotype. The chain carries TRBV5-1 and TRBJ2-2, with D possibly TRBD1 on 5 matching bases. The CDR3 runs to 17 residues. The germline V and J ends were trimmed by 3 bases and 0 bases, with 15 bases remaining between them. Germline CDR1 and CDR2: SGHRS and YFSETQ. The CDR3: CASSWGSRAANTGELFF. As DNA, the CDR3 is TGCGCCAGCAGCTGGGGCAGCCGGGCCGCGAACACCGGGGAGCTGTTTTTT. The full variable domain, in which reference TRBV5-1 and TRBJ2-2 provide the parts outside the CDR3, is KAGVTQTPRYLIKTRGQQVTLSCSPISGHRSVSWYQQTPGQGLQFLFEYFSETQRNKGNFPGRFSGRQFSNSRSEMNVSTLELGDSALYLCASSWGSRAANTGELFFGEGSRLTVL.

The chain employs TRBV5-5 and TRBJ1-2; 9 nucleotides align to TRBD1. The CDR3 totals 13 residues. Germline lookup yields CDR1 SGHKS and CDR2 YYEKEE (reference sequence). J lost 7 bases, V lost 5 bases, and 6 bases had no gene match. Here the CDR3 DNA reads TGTGCCAGCAGGTCTCCGGGACAGGGTGGCTACACCTTC. Protein product: CASRSPGQGGYTF.

Ten or more counts support this clonotype. The genes are TRBV12-3 or TRBV12-4 and TRBJ2-6; no definite D call. The germline V and J ends were trimmed by 5 bases and 0 bases, with 8 bases remaining between them. The CDR3 loop spans 15 amino acids. The CDR3 bases are TGTGCCAGCAGTCCAACCTTCTCTGGGGCCAACGTCCTGACTTTC. It translates to CASSPTFSGANVLTF.

The J gene is TRBJ1-4, the V gene TRBV20-1; 7 nucleotides match TRBD1. The CDR3 loop spans 14 amino acids. Germline CDR1 is DFQATT and CDR2 is SNEGSKA (reference sequence). The V gene end was trimmed by 1 base and the J gene end by 5 bases; junction bases not matched to a gene: 4. CDR3 amino acids: CSARASGGNEKLFF. The CDR3 DNA follows: TGCAGTGCTAGAGCTTCAGGGGGGAATGAAAAACTGTTTTTT.

In its sample, this clonotype was seen a few times. The chain links TRBV7-2 to TRBJ2-3; 8 positions match TRBD1. J was trimmed by 5 bases and V by 5 bases; bases with no gene match: 15. The CDR3 totals 17 residues. Germline CDR1 and CDR2: SGHTA and FQGNSA. This CDR3 reads CASSPVSNRDRQDTQYF. DNA of the CDR3: TGTGCCAGCAGCCCCGTGAGTAACCGGGACAGGCAAGATACGCAGTATTTT.

The V call is TRBV11-2, the J call TRBJ2-3; 7 bases fit TRBD2. Germline V lookup: CDR1 SGHAT, CDR2 FQNNGV. This CDR3 is built from 13 residues. V trimming: 6 bases; J trimming: 4 bases; junction bases outside the gene matches: 4. In nucleotides, the CDR3 is TGTGCCAGCAGGTTGGGGGGGGCAGATACGCAGTATTTT. As protein: CASRLGGADTQYF.

This clonotype was picked up many times. The chain couples TRBV12-3 or TRBV12-4 to TRBJ2-7; D not resolved. The ends were cut back, 3 bases at V and 4 bases at J, with 13 bases in the middle. The CDR3 totals 14 residues. CDR3 residues: CASSFAEIPYEQYF. The CDR3 DNA follows: TGTGCCAGCAGTTTTGCAGAAATACCTTACGAGCAGTACTTC.

The chain combines TRBV5-6 with TRBJ1-5, with D tentatively TRBD1 (5 bases). Germline V gene lookup returns CDR1 SGHDT and CDR2 YYEEEE. Between the trimmed V and J ends, which lost 1 base and 4 bases, there was a span of 9 bases. The CDR3 is made up of 14 amino acids. The CDR3 region is CASSLLGTNQPQHF. The CDR3 bases are TGTGCCAGCAGCTTGCTGGGGACGAATCAGCCCCAGCATTTT.

The V call is TRBV6-1, the J call TRBJ1-1; TRBD1 is a possible D gene (6 bases). CDR1 and CDR2 (germline): MNHNS, SASEGT. The V end was cut by 2 bases, the J end by 4 bases, with 17 bases between. This CDR3 region has 16 residues. CDR3 sequence: CASSEIFGGQATEAFF. CDR3 bases: TGTGCCAGCAGTGAAATTTTTGGGGGGCAGGCCACTGAAGCTTTCTTT.